Listed below are T cell receptor beta chains from one sample, sequenced in a study of T-cell reconstitution after alpha-beta-depleted transplantation in children. In TCRdb, the PCR reads were re-called with MiXCR into one record per CDR3 protein. The sample has 120,000 or so distinct CDR3 sequences, 23% seen once. This specimen consisted of PBMCs, mostly from graft donor cells, obtained 180 days after TCRalphabeta/CD19-depleted stem cell transplant. These receptors all come from a male patient aged 2 to 9 who had a stem cell transplant for chronic granulomatous disease, so the T cells may come from the graft donor. Each CDR3 is given with its conserved first and last residue. A D gene is named only where the DNA matches it firmly. Clone sizes are given selectively: once, few, many, or a class where the clone is expanded.

DNA: TGTGCCAGCAGACGAAGAGAGGATACGCAGTATTTT
CDR3: CASRRREDTQYF
size: few
D: NA
J: TRBJ2-3
V: TRBV12-3/TRBV12-4

DNA: TGTGCCAGCAGTAGACTGATCTCTGGGGCCAACGTCCTGACTTTC
CDR3: CASSRLISGANVLTF
size: few
D: NA
J: TRBJ2-6
V: TRBV5-5

DNA: TGCAGCGAGCTGGCCCCTTTTCGGACAGGGTCTTATCCCGGGGAGCTGTTTTTT
CDR3: CSELAPFRTGSYPGELFF
size: few
D: TRBD1
J: TRBJ2-2
V: TRBV29-1

DNA: TGTGCCATCAGTGAGTACGACAGGGCTGGAAACACCATATATTTT
CDR3: CAISEYDRAGNTIYF
size: few
D: TRBD1
J: TRBJ1-3
V: TRBV10-3

DNA: TGCAGCGTCGATTCCCTCTCCAGCGGGAGGGCCTATCAGCAGTTCTTC
CDR3: CSVDSLSSGRAYQQFF
size: NA
D: TRBD2
J: TRBJ2-1
V: TRBV29-1

DNA: TGTGCCAGCAGTTACTCTATCGGGGCCCTCCAAGAGACCCAGTACTTC
CDR3: CASSYSIGALQETQYF
size: NA
D: NA
J: TRBJ2-5
V: TRBV6-5

DNA: TGTGCCAGCAGCCGACTAGGGACGAACACCGGGGAGCTGTTTTTT
CDR3: CASSRLGTNTGELFF
size: once
D: NA
J: TRBJ2-2
V: TRBV5-5

DNA: TGTGCCATCATCAAAAAGGAGGCCAGAACCTACGAGCAGTACTTC
CDR3: CAIIKKEARTYEQYF
size: NA
D: NA
J: TRBJ2-7
V: TRBV10-3

DNA: TGCAGTGCTAGGACTAGCGGCCAAGAGACCCAGTACTTC
CDR3: CSARTSGQETQYF
size: many
D: TRBD2
J: TRBJ2-5
V: TRBV20-1

DNA: TGCAGTGCCCTCTGGACTAGCTCCTACAATGAGCAGTTCTTC
CDR3: CSALWTSSYNEQFF
size: many
D: TRBD2
J: TRBJ2-1
V: TRBV20-1

DNA: TGTGCCAGCAGTCCAGGGATAAGGTCTGAAGCTTTCTTT
CDR3: CASSPGIRSEAFF
size: NA
D: NA
J: TRBJ1-1
V: TRBV12-3/TRBV12-4

DNA: TGTGCCAGCTCCCGGACCCCAGAAACCGGGGCGGGACCGAACACCGGGGAGCTGTTTTTT
CDR3: CASSRTPETGAGPNTGELFF
size: few
D: NA
J: TRBJ2-2
V: TRBV12-3/TRBV12-4